Below are 29 T cell receptor beta chains sequenced from a single sample in a study of blood T cell repertoires in COVID-19. Produced via immunoSEQ multiplex PCR; TCRdb's table is partial and in-frame only. There are 380,000 or so clones in the sample; roughly 88% occur only once, and about 0.89% lies in the top ten. The sequencing input was PBMCs or T cells enriched from blood (not recorded which). The receptors were sampled from a woman younger than 45 with acute COVID-19.

V gene TRBV6-5 combines with J gene TRBJ1-5, with 8 bases lining up with TRBD1. The germline CDR1 and CDR2 sequences are MNHEY and SVGAGI. V shed 7 bases and J 2 bases; nucleotides not matched to a gene: 7. This CDR3 is 15 amino acids long. The CDR3 loop is CASTDRVDGNQPQHF. The CDR3, as DNA: TGTGCCAGCACGGACAGGGTGGATGGCAATCAGCCCCAGCATTTT.

This chain joins TRBV9 and TRBJ1-2; possible D gene TRBD1, 5 bases. Trimming took off 0 bases at V and 8 bases at J, with 20 bases between the two ends. The germline CDR1 and CDR2 sequences are SGDLS and YYNGEE. This CDR3 is built from 16 residues. Written as DNA, the CDR3 is TGTGCCAGCAGCGTAGGAGCAGGAGGGGATATAAGAGGCTACACCTTC. This gives the protein CASSVGAGGDIRGYTF.

Here the CDR3 DNA reads TGCGCCAGCAGCCGGGGGGGCGGTTACAATGAGCAGTTCTTC. Protein sequence: CASSRGGGYNEQFF. The chain joins TRBV4-3 to TRBJ2-1, with D possibly matching TRBD2 (7 bases). This CDR3 has 14 residues. Germline CDR1 and CDR2: LGHNA and YSLEER. Trimming shortened V by 4 bases and J by 4 bases, and 11 bases separated the two germline ends.

V gene TRBV24-1 combines with J gene TRBJ2-6; 8 bases agree with TRBD1. CDR3 size: 20 residues. V lost 2 bases to trimming and J lost 0 bases; unmatched junction nucleotides: 11. CDR1 and CDR2 (germline): KGHDR, SFDVKD. CDR3 DNA sequence: TGTGCCACCAGTGATTCTGGTTCGGGACAGGAGAGCTCTGGGGCCAACGTCCTGACTTTC. This codes for CATSDSGSGQESSGANVLTF.

In nucleotides, the CDR3 is TGTGCCAGCTCCGGGGGGGTAGCCAATACCGGGGAGCTGTTTTTT. It codes for CASSGGVANTGELFF. The V call is TRBV6-5, the J call TRBJ2-2; the match to TRBD2 covers 8 bases. Unmatched junction bases numbered 10, after V lost 8 bases and J lost 5 bases. Germline CDR1 reads MNHEY; CDR2 reads SVGAGI. The CDR3 is made up of 15 amino acids.

The gene calls are TRBV10-2 and TRBJ1-4; the match to TRBD1 covers 8 bases. Trimming cost V 6 bases and J 11 bases; bases outside gene matches: 5. Germline loops: CDR1 WSHSY, CDR2 SAAADI. CDR3 length: 12 residues. CDR3 sequence (DNA): TGCGCCAGCAGCCCGGACAGGGTCAAACTGTTTTTT. Encoded protein: CASSPDRVKLFF.

The genes are TRBV19 and TRBJ1-2; no firm D call. V was shortened by 3 bases and J by 6 bases, with 8 bases between the two germline ends. The V gene's germline CDR1 is LNHDA and CDR2 SQIVND (reference sequence). The CDR3 is made up of 12 amino acids. The CDR3 nucleotides read TGTGCCAGTAGTATGACACACAATGGCTACACCTTC. Translation: CASSMTHNGYTF.

The rearrangement links TRBV29-1 to TRBJ1-1; the D gene is possibly TRBD1 (5 bases). The V end was cut by 6 bases, the J end by 4 bases, with 12 bases between. The CDR3 is made up of 12 amino acids. Per germline, CDR1 SQVTM and CDR2 ANQGSEA. CDR3 nucleotides: TGCAGCGTCCTGTTGGGGGGCACTGAAGCTTTCTTT. This translates into CSVLLGGTEAFF.

Worth noting for this clone: Other nucleotide sequences from this sample produce the same CDR3. The genes are TRBV3-1 (or the pseudogene TRBV3-2) and TRBJ2-3; D not resolved. V lost 1 base and J lost 5, with 7 bases in between. From germline, CDR1 is LGHDT and CDR2 YNNKEL (reference sequence). The CDR3 runs to 13 residues. The CDR3 is CASSQAGGDTQYF. The CDR3 DNA reads as TGTGCCAGCAGCCAAGCCGGCGGAGATACGCAGTATTTT.

Worth noting for this clone: Other DNA sequences from this sample encode an identical CDR3 as well. The chain employs TRBV5-1 and TRBJ2-1; D gene ambiguous. V was trimmed by 4 bases and J by 0 bases, leaving 11 bases between them. This CDR3 has 15 residues. CDR1 is SGHRS and CDR2 is YFSETQ in the germline V gene. The CDR3 bases are TGCGCCAGCAGCCTCGATGGTAGCTCCTACAATGAGCAGTTCTTC. Translated, it gives CASSLDGSSYNEQFF.

The chain has TRBV2 and TRBJ1-2; TRBD1 agrees at 10 bases. The CDR3 spans 14 residues. The germline gives CDR1 SNHLY, CDR2 FYNNEI. V shed 6 bases and J 4 bases; nucleotides not matched to a gene: 5. The chain's CDR3 is CASRGQGYLYGYTF. In DNA form, the CDR3 reads TGTGCCAGCAGGGGACAGGGGTACCTCTATGGCTACACCTTC.

V is TRBV7-8 and J is TRBJ1-6, with 9 bases aligning to TRBD1. Germline-derived CDR1 and CDR2 are SGHVS and FQNEAQ. V lost 5 bases, J lost 14 bases, and 16 bases stayed unmatched. The CDR3 is 16 residues long. This chain's CDR3 is CASSPYLDRGARALHF. CDR3 nucleotide sequence: TGTGCCAGCAGCCCCTACCTTGACAGGGGGGCTAGGGCCCTCCACTTT.

This clone was seen just once. The chain couples TRBV4-1 to TRBJ2-7, with 10 bases that match TRBD1. CDR3 length: 16 residues. The germline V gene encodes CDR1 MGHRA and CDR2 YSYEKL. V lost 4 bases and J lost 0; bases outside the gene matches: 6. The CDR3 DNA sequence: TGCGCCAGCAGCCTTAGGAGGGACAGGGGCTCCTACGAGCAGTACTTC. Encoded protein: CASSLRRDRGSYEQYF.

The rearrangement uses TRBV24-1 and TRBJ2-1, with 9 nucleotides matching TRBD1. The germline gives CDR1 KGHDR, CDR2 SFDVKD. V shed 9 bases and J 4 bases; nucleotides not matched to a gene: 6. The CDR3 is 14 residues long. CDR3 amino acids: CATGRDRDYNEQFF. CDR3 DNA: TGTGCCACCGGAAGGGACAGGGATTACAATGAGCAGTTCTTC.

The gene calls are TRBV7-9 and TRBJ2-2, with D tentatively TRBD1 (5 bases). The CDR3 consists of 17 residues. CDR1 is SEHNR, CDR2 FQNEAQ, per germline (reference sequence). V dropped 0 bases and J dropped 6 bases, with 17 bases sitting between them. The CDR3 spells CASSLAVQLAGPGELFF. Here the CDR3 DNA reads TGTGCCAGCAGCTTAGCAGTGCAGTTGGCAGGGCCCGGGGAGCTGTTTTTT.

This chain joins TRBV5-1 and TRBJ1-6; TRBD1 matches at 7 bases. The CDR3 has 14 amino acids. V shed 4 bases and J 7 bases; nucleotides not matched to a gene: 5. Germline CDR1 and CDR2: SGHRS and YFSETQ. The CDR3 sequence is CASSAGQQNSPLHF. CDR3 sequence (DNA): TGCGCCAGCAGCGCGGGACAGCAAAATTCACCCCTCCACTTT.

The chain employs TRBV3-1 (or the pseudogene TRBV3-2) and TRBJ1-1; D might be TRBD1 (6 bases). Trimming pared 5 bases from V and 9 bases from J, leaving 10 bases between. The CDR3 sequence is 11 residues long. The germline V gene encodes CDR1 LGHDT and CDR2 YNNKEL (reference sequence). The CDR3 here is CASSKGGQAFF. The CDR3 DNA reads TGTGCCAGCAGCAAGGGGGGGCAAGCTTTCTTT.

The V gene is TRBV2, the J gene TRBJ1-1, with TRBD1 matching over 11 bases. V was pared by 4 bases and J by 3 bases, with 4 bases of the junction left unmatched. Germline assignment: CDR1 SNHLY and CDR2 FYNNEI. CDR3 length equals 15 residues. CDR3 coding DNA: TGTGCCAGCAGTGGGGGACAGGGGGGATACACTGAAGCTTTCTTT. Translated, it gives CASSGGQGGYTEAFF. Filled out from reference TRBV2 and TRBJ1-1, the complete variable domain reads EPEVTQTPSHQVTQMGQEVILRCVPISNHLYFYWYRQILGQKVEFLVSFYNNEISEKSEIFDDQFSVERPDGSNFTLKIRSTKLEDSAMYFCASSGGQGGYTEAFFGQGTRLTVV.

The chain combines TRBV5-4 with TRBJ1-2, with 7 bases that match TRBD1. Germline CDR1 and CDR2: SGHNT and YYREEE (reference sequence). The CDR3 extends over 15 amino acids. The J segment lost 2 bases and the V segment lost 4 bases, leaving 8 bases of the junction unmatched. CDR3 in DNA: TGTGCCAGCAGCCGTACAGGGGCGGGAAACTATGGCTACACCTTC. It specifies CASSRTGAGNYGYTF.

The genes are TRBV6-5 and TRBJ2-7; 10 positions match TRBD2. The germline gives CDR1 MNHEY, CDR2 SVGAGI. With V trimmed by 8 bases and J by 3 bases, 10 bases remained unmatched. The CDR3 length is 15 residues. This CDR3 is CASLKVSGGYYEQYF. In DNA, the CDR3 is TGTGCCAGCCTTAAGGTTAGCGGGGGGTACTACGAGCAGTACTTC.

CDR3 sequence (DNA): TGTGCCAGCAGGCGGGGACTAGCGGGGGATGAGCAGTACTTC. Residues: CASRRGLAGDEQYF. V usage is TRBV2 and J usage is TRBJ2-7, with 14 bases identical to TRBD2. Germline CDR1 and CDR2: SNHLY and FYNNEI. The trim removed 6 bases at V and 7 bases at J, leaving 5 bases unmatched. The CDR3 covers 14 residues.

V usage is TRBV3-1 (or the pseudogene TRBV3-2) and J usage is TRBJ1-2; 8 nucleotides line up with TRBD1. Germline V gene lookup returns CDR1 LGHDT and CDR2 YNNKEL (reference sequence). This CDR3 is built from 15 residues. Trimming at V came to 2 bases and at J to 3 bases, leaving 5 bases not matched to a gene. The CDR3: CASSQKGTGYYGYTF. Here the CDR3 DNA reads TGTGCCAGCAGCCAAAAGGGGACAGGTTACTATGGCTACACCTTC.

This rearrangement joins TRBV19 to TRBJ1-2; D gene uncertain. The germline V gene encodes CDR1 LNHDA and CDR2 SQIVND (reference sequence). V lost 2 bases to trimming and J lost 4 bases, with 11 bases between them. The CDR3 loop spans 14 amino acids. The CDR3 is CASSIRWAGYGYTF. The CDR3 coding sequence is TGTGCCAGTAGTATACGATGGGCCGGCTATGGCTACACCTTC. The full variable domain, its missing parts supplied by reference TRBV19 and TRBJ1-2, is DGGITQSPKYLFRKEGQNVTLSCEQNLNHDAMYWYRQDPGQGLRLIYYSQIVNDFQKGDIAEGYSVSREKKESFPLTVTSAQKNPTAFYLCASSIRWAGYGYTFGSGTRLTVV.

The chain links TRBV7-2 to TRBJ1-1, with TRBD1 matching over 7 bases. With V trimmed by 6 bases and J by 4 bases, 17 bases remained unmatched. CDR1 SGHTA and CDR2 FQGNSA come from the germline V gene. This CDR3 is 17 amino acids long. This chain's CDR3 is CASSPRRLDRRGTEAFF. Here the CDR3 DNA reads TGTGCCAGCAGTCCCCGCCGCCTGGACAGGAGGGGCACTGAAGCTTTCTTT.

V gene TRBV7-9 combines with J gene TRBJ2-7; possible D gene TRBD2, 5 bases. The length of the CDR3 is 18 residues. Trimming stripped 1 base from V and 4 bases from J, with 23 bases between. Germline loops: CDR1 SEHNR, CDR2 FQNEAQ (reference sequence). In DNA form, the CDR3 reads TGTGCCAGCAGCTTAGGGAGGAGGTATGGTAGCCAACCTTACGAGCAGTACTTC. Translated, it gives CASSLGRRYGSQPYEQYF.

A single count supports this clone. The V gene is TRBV9, the J gene TRBJ2-3; the match to TRBD2 covers 10 bases. Germline CDR1 is SGDLS and CDR2 is YYNGEE. Trimming cost V 0 bases and J 5 bases; bases outside gene matches: 3. The CDR3 sequence is 15 residues long. The DNA of the CDR3 is TGTGCCAGCAGCGTAGCATCTAGCGGGGGAGATACGCAGTATTTT. Translation gives CASSVASSGGDTQYF.

The chain joins TRBV12-3 or TRBV12-4 to TRBJ2-1; D remains ambiguous. CDR3 size: 11 residues. The V end was cut by 4 bases, the J end by 6 bases, with 4 bases between. This CDR3 reads CASSSSNEQFF. The CDR3 nucleotides read TGTGCCAGCAGTTCTTCCAATGAGCAGTTCTTC.

This chain connects TRBV5-1 to TRBJ1-1; TRBD1 aligns across 8 bases. Trimming cost V 0 bases and J 0 bases; bases outside gene matches: 1. Germline V gene lookup returns CDR1 SGHRS and CDR2 YFSETQ. CDR3 length: 15 residues. The CDR3 DNA sequence: TGCGCCAGCAGCTTGGGACAGGGGATGAACACTGAAGCTTTCTTT. Amino acids: CASSLGQGMNTEAFF. Full variable domain (rest looked up from reference TRBV5-1 and TRBJ1-1): KAGVTQTPRYLIKTRGQQVTLSCSPISGHRSVSWYQQTPGQGLQFLFEYFSETQRNKGNFPGRFSGRQFSNSRSEMNVSTLELGDSALYLCASSLGQGMNTEAFFGQGTRLTVV.

About this clone: One junction end does not reproduce the germline sequence, and a read error may be involved. V and J are TRBV12-3 or TRBV12-4 and TRBJ2-2; D is uncertain. CDR3 length equals 13 residues. The CDR3 DNA is TGTGCCAGCAGCTTAGGCTACCCCGGGGAGCTGTTTTTT. It codes for CASSLGYPGELFF.